This TCR beta chain was profiled in a study of control samples from healthy donors and cancer patients. Assay used: immunoSEQ multiplex PCR; TCRdb lists only in-frame clones, some missing. The sample lists 200,000 to 250,000 clones; over 90% were seen once. This CDR3 has 18 residues. J was trimmed by 6 bases and V by 0 bases; bases with no gene match: 15. Germline CDR1 is MNHNS and CDR2 is SASEGT. The V and J genes are TRBV6-1 and TRBJ1-2; the match to TRBD1 covers 8 bases. This TCR was recovered from a man in his forties or fifties in good health. Sample: blood. CDR3 protein: CASSEALNRQGYGDGYTF. The CDR3 DNA reads as TGTGCCAGCAGTGAAGCTCTTAATCGACAGGGGTATGGGGATGGCTACACCTTC.